The 25 T cell receptor beta chains below all came from one sample that was sequenced in a study of cytomegalovirus exposure and HLA in healthy donors. PCR employed 60 Vbeta and 13 Jbeta primers. Using immunoSEQ multiplex PCR, the repertoire was profiled, and TCRdb retains in-frame clones only, with some absent. The sample holds over 150,000 clones; over 70% are singletons and the top ten take about 7%. Sequenced material: PBMCs. Receptors were obtained from a man aged 30-40 years in good health and CMV-seropositive.

This chain connects TRBV6-1 to TRBJ2-7, with 7 bases that match TRBD2. The V gene's germline CDR1 is MNHNS and CDR2 SASEGT. With 4 bases clipped from V and 7 bases from J, the junction kept 13 bases outside the gene matches. The CDR3 is 15 amino acids. CDR3 coding DNA: TGTGCCAGCAGTGGGGAGACTAGCCGAACTACGGAGCAGTACTTC. Translated, it gives CASSGETSRTTEQYF.

V usage is TRBV19 and J usage is TRBJ2-5, with 9 bases matching TRBD1. Trimming at V came to 4 bases and at J to 5 bases, leaving 5 bases not matched to a gene. Germline assignment: CDR1 LNHDA and CDR2 SQIVND (reference sequence). The CDR3 has 14 amino acids. The DNA of the CDR3 is TGTGCCAGTAGTAAACAGGGGGCGCGGGAGACCCAGTACTTC. Translated, it gives CASSKQGARETQYF. Looking up the rest from reference TRBV19 and TRBJ2-5 gives the full variable domain: DGGITQSPKYLFRKEGQNVTLSCEQNLNHDAMYWYRQDPGQGLRLIYYSQIVNDFQKGDIAEGYSVSREKKESFPLTVTSAQKNPTAFYLCASSKQGARETQYFGPGTRLLVL.

For this clone: Compared with germline, one end of the junction differs, possibly owing to a read error. The V call is TRBV7-9, the J call TRBJ1-2; D possibly corresponds to TRBD1 (5 bases). CDR1 and CDR2 from the germline V gene are SEHNR and FQNEAQ (reference sequence). This CDR3 spans 12 amino acids. Here the CDR3 reads CSSSLGQSGYTF. The DNA of the CDR3 is TGTTCCAGCAGCTTAGGACAAAGCGGCTACACCTTC.

V usage is TRBV7-2 and J usage is TRBJ2-3; 9 nucleotides align to TRBD2. The CDR3 runs to 16 residues. The germline V gene has CDR1 SGHTA and CDR2 FQGNSA. Trimming at V came to 5 bases and at J to 6 bases, leaving 12 bases not matched to a gene. CDR3 sequence reads: CASSPMGGGALDTQYF. DNA of the CDR3: TGTGCCAGCAGCCCGATGGGCGGGGGGGCGTTGGATACGCAGTATTTT.

The J gene is TRBJ2-7, the V gene TRBV20-1; D is unclear. This CDR3 is built from 11 residues. The germline CDR1 and CDR2 sequences are DFQATT and SNEGSKA (reference sequence). The V end was cut by 3 bases, the J end by 7 bases, with 10 bases between. The CDR3 region is CSASRASEQYF. Written as DNA, the CDR3 is TGCAGTGCTAGTAGAGCGAGTGAGCAGTACTTC.

This chain connects TRBV6-6 to TRBJ1-5; D remains ambiguous. Germline loops: CDR1 MNHNY, CDR2 SVGAGI (reference sequence). This CDR3 spans 16 amino acids. V lost 0 bases, J lost 5 bases, and 14 bases lay in between. The CDR3: CASSYSAGLGDQPQHF. CDR3 nucleotides: TGTGCCAGCAGTTACTCGGCCGGGTTGGGAGATCAGCCCCAGCATTTT.

A remark on this clone: The identical CDR3 is also encoded by other nucleotide sequences in the sample. This chain uses TRBV7-2 with TRBJ2-7; no reliable D call. Trimming left V 0 bases short and J 2 bases short, with 5 bases between. This CDR3 comprises 13 residues. CDR1 and CDR2 (germline): SGHTA, FQGNSA. CDR3 loop: CASSLAQTYEQYF. CDR3 DNA: TGTGCCAGCAGCTTAGCACAGACCTACGAGCAGTACTTC.

V and J are TRBV6-6 and TRBJ1-2; 8 nucleotides match TRBD1. Germline CDR1 is MNHNY and CDR2 is SVGAGI (reference sequence). The CDR3 has 14 amino acids. V dropped 0 bases and J dropped 13; count of bases not matched to a gene: 10. CDR3 nucleotide sequence: TGTGCCAGCAGTTACTCGACAGGGGCTCGCTTACCCACCTTC. This gives the protein CASSYSTGARLPTF.

This chain links TRBV7-8 with TRBJ1-1, with D possibly matching TRBD1 (6 bases). Germline values: CDR1 SGHVS, CDR2 FQNEAQ. CDR3 size: 14 residues. V was pared by 6 bases and J by 0 bases, with 11 bases between. The CDR3 reads CASRYGQLNTEAFF. CDR3 coding DNA: TGTGCCAGCAGGTACGGACAGTTGAACACTGAAGCTTTCTTT.

The chain links TRBV29-1 to TRBJ2-3; 7 nucleotides agree with TRBD1. Germline V gene lookup returns CDR1 SQVTM and CDR2 ANQGSEA. The CDR3 is made up of 12 amino acids. V was clipped by 7 bases and J by 0 bases; unmatched bases: 1. The CDR3 DNA reads TGCAGCGGGACAGGTAGCACAGATACGCAGTATTTT. Its translation is CSGTGSTDTQYF.

V gene TRBV5-4 combines with J gene TRBJ1-2; the match to TRBD1 covers 10 bases. The V and J ends lost 5 bases and 2 bases, in that order; junction bases with no gene match: 3. The CDR3 has 14 residues. Per the germline V gene, CDR1 is SGHNT and CDR2 is YYREEE (reference sequence). The CDR3 reads CASSSDRGNYGYTF. The CDR3 DNA reads TGTGCCAGCAGTTCGGACAGGGGGAACTATGGCTACACCTTC.

This clone turned up a few times. The rearrangement links TRBV10-3 to TRBJ1-1; TRBD1 matches at 9 bases. The V gene's germline CDR1 is ENHRY and CDR2 SYGVKD. The junction had 3 bases not matched to a gene; V was cut back by 0 bases and J by 1 base. The CDR3 has 16 amino acids. CDR3 nucleotide sequence: TGTGCCATCAGTGAGTCACAGGGGGCGAGGAACACTGAAGCTTTCTTT. As protein: CAISESQGARNTEAFF.

V and J are TRBV28 and TRBJ2-7; tentative D call: TRBD1 (7 bases). Germline CDR1 reads MDHEN; CDR2 reads SYDVKM. Deletions cut 1 base from V and 1 base from J, with 11 bases between. This CDR3 comprises 15 residues. The CDR3 DNA reads as TGTGCCAGCAGTTTATTGGGGGGACAGTCCTACGAGCAGTACTTC. Translation gives CASSLLGGQSYEQYF.

V usage is TRBV6-6 and J usage is TRBJ2-7; D unresolved. Germline V gives CDR1 MNHNY, CDR2 SVGAGI (reference sequence). The CDR3 has 12 amino acids. V lost 6 bases and J lost 1, with 7 bases in between. CDR3: CASRQNSYEQYF. DNA for the CDR3: TGTGCCAGCAGACAGAATTCCTACGAGCAGTACTTC.

The genes are TRBV4-1 and TRBJ2-3, with 7 bases identical to TRBD2. Looked up from germline, CDR1 is MGHRA and CDR2 is YSYEKL. V trimming: 3 bases; J trimming: 0 bases; junction bases outside the gene matches: 3. The CDR3 covers 15 residues. CDR3 sequence (DNA): TGCGCCAGCAGCCATCGGGACTACAGCACAGATACGCAGTATTTT. This sequence encodes CASSHRDYSTDTQYF.

The chain recombines TRBV5-4 with TRBJ2-1; 11 bases are a match to TRBD2. There are 15 residues in the CDR3. V lost 3 bases and J lost 6; bases outside the gene matches: 5. The germline V gene encodes CDR1 SGHNT and CDR2 YYREEE (reference sequence). The CDR3 coding sequence is TGTGCCAGCAGCTCCGCTAGCGGGGGGATCAATGAGCAGTTCTTC. As protein: CASSSASGGINEQFF.

The chain links TRBV19 to TRBJ1-1; D is possibly TRBD1 (5 bases). The CDR3 is made up of 14 amino acids. Germline V gene sequence: CDR1 LNHDA, CDR2 SQIVND (reference sequence). V was shortened by 8 bases and J by 5 bases, with 18 bases between the two germline ends. CDR3 sequence reads: CASGPSVGGTEAFF. The CDR3, as DNA: TGTGCCAGTGGACCCTCGGTGGGGGGTACTGAAGCTTTCTTT.

The V gene is TRBV4-3, the J gene TRBJ1-2; no reliable D call. Germline V gives CDR1 LGHNA, CDR2 YSLEER. V shed 4 bases and J shed 4 bases, with 10 bases lying between them. This CDR3 comprises 13 residues. DNA for the CDR3: TGCGCCAGCAGCCCGACCGAGGGCTATGGCTACACCTTC. It specifies CASSPTEGYGYTF.

This clone was detected once. The chain has TRBV7-2 and TRBJ2-1; a possible D gene is TRBD2 (6 bases). CDR3 length: 16 residues. The germline gives CDR1 SGHTA, CDR2 FQGNSA. V lost 5 bases, J lost 6 bases, and 20 bases lay in between. The CDR3 reads CASSPGTSLRGNEQFF. For the CDR3, the DNA is TGTGCCAGCAGCCCAGGGACTTCCCTCCGGGGCAATGAGCAGTTCTTC.

The genes are TRBV5-1 and TRBJ2-5, with unresolved D. Trimming shortened V by 0 bases and J by 2 bases, and 5 bases separated the two germline ends. Germline V CDR1 and CDR2: SGHRS, YFSETQ. CDR3 length: 13 amino acids. CDR3 DNA: TGCGCCAGCAGCTTGGGTACTCAAGAGACCCAGTACTTC. It codes for CASSLGTQETQYF.

There are a few counts of this clone. The DNA for the CDR3 is TGTGCCAGCAGTGAGGGTTGGCTAGTAGCTTTCTTT. It translates to CASSEGWLVAFF. The chain carries TRBV6-1 and TRBJ1-1; D gene ambiguous. Trimming shortened V by 3 bases and J by 10 bases, and 12 bases separated the two germline ends. This CDR3 comprises 12 residues. CDR1 MNHNS and CDR2 SASEGT come from the germline V gene.

V is TRBV19 and J is TRBJ2-6; TRBD1 agrees at 8 bases. The V gene's germline CDR1 is LNHDA and CDR2 SQIVND (reference sequence). This CDR3 spans 16 amino acids. Trimming removed 7 bases from V and 4 bases from J; junction bases left unmatched: 9. The CDR3 coding sequence is TGTGCCAGTAACAGCAGGGGGCGATCCGGGGCCAACGTCCTGACTTTC. Its translation: CASNSRGRSGANVLTF.

The chain uses TRBV11-3 and TRBJ2-1; tentatively, D is TRBD1 (6 bases). In germline, CDR1 is SGHNT, CDR2 YENEEA. The CDR3 spans 14 residues. V gave up 3 bases and J gave up 5 bases, with 11 bases separating them. Here the CDR3 reads CASSLGALDNEQFF. The CDR3 DNA follows: TGTGCCAGCAGCTTGGGGGCGCTGGACAATGAGCAGTTCTTC.

This chain links TRBV28 with TRBJ2-1, with D maybe TRBD2 (6 bases). The CDR3 extends over 16 amino acids. Trimming shortened V by 1 base and J by 3 bases, and 13 bases separated the two germline ends. From germline, CDR1 is MDHEN and CDR2 SYDVKM. The CDR3 sequence is CASSLYWRGLYNEQFF. The CDR3 DNA sequence: TGTGCCAGCAGTTTATATTGGCGGGGCCTCTACAATGAGCAGTTCTTC.

The chain recombines TRBV10-2 with TRBJ1-1; D ambiguous. Deletions cut 8 bases from V and 5 bases from J, with 3 bases between. CDR1 WSHSY and CDR2 SAAADI come from the germline V gene. The CDR3 has 9 residues. The CDR3 loop reads CASYTEAFF. In nucleotides, the CDR3 is TGCGCCAGCTATACTGAAGCTTTCTTT.